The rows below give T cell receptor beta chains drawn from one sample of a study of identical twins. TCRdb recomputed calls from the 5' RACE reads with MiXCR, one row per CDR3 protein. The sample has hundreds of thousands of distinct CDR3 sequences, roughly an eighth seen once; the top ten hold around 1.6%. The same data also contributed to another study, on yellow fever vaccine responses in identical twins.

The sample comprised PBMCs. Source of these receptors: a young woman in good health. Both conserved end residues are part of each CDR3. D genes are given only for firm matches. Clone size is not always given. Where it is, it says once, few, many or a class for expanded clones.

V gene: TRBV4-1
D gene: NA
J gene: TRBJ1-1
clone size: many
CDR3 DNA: TGCGCCAGCAGCCAACCCGCATCAGCGTGGGGGGCTTTCTTT
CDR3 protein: CASSQPASAWGAFF

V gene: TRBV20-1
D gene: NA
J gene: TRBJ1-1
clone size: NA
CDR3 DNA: TGCAGTGTTCCCGGGAGGGTCACTGAAGCTTTCTTT
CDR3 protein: CSVPGRVTEAFF

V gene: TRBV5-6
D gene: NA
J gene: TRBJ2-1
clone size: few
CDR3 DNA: TGTGCCAGCAGCGCAGGACGTGAGCAGTTCTTC
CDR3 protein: CASSAGREQFF

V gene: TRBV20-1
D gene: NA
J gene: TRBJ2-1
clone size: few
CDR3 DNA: TGCAGTGCCACCGGGCAGGTTATGTTGAATGAGCAGTTCTTC
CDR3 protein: CSATGQVMLNEQFF

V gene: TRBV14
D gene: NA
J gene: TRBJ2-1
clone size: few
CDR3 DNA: TGTGCCAGCAGCCAAAGGTCGGGAGCCTACAATGAGCAGTTCTTC
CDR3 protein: CASSQRSGAYNEQFF

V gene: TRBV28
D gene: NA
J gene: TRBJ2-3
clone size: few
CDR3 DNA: TGTGCCAGCGAAGAACAGGGAGCCGCGGATACGCAGTATTTT
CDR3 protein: CASEEQGAADTQYF

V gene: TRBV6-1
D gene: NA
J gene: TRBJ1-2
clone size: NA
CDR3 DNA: TGTGCCAGCAGTGAATGGCTGGGAAACTATGGCTACACCTTC
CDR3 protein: CASSEWLGNYGYTF

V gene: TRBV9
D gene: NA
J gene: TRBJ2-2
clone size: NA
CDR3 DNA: TGTGCCAGCAGCGTAACCCCAGCGGTGAACACCGGGGAGCTGTTTTTT
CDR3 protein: CASSVTPAVNTGELFF

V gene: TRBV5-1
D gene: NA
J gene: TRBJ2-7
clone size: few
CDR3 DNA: TGCGCCAGCCAACTAACAGGTACCTACGAGCAGTACTTC
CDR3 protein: CASQLTGTYEQYF

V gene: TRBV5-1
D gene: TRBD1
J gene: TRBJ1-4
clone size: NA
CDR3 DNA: TGCGCCAGCAGCTTCCACTCGGGACAGCCACGCAATGAAAAACTGTTTTTT
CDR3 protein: CASSFHSGQPRNEKLFF

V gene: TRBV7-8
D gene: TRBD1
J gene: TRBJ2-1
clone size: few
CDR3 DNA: TGTGCCAGCAGCCGATGGGACAGGCCCAATGAGCAGTTCTTC
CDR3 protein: CASSRWDRPNEQFF

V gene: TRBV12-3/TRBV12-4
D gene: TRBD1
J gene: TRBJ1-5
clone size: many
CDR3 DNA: TGTGCCAGCAGACAGGGGAGTAGTGATCAGCCCCAGCATTTT
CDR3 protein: CASRQGSSDQPQHF

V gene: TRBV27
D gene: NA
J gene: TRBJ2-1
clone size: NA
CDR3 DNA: TGTGCCAGCAATATAAGAGGGCTTTCGGGTGAAAATGAGCAGTTCTTC
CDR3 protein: CASNIRGLSGENEQFF

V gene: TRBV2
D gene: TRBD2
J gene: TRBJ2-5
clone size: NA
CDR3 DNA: TGTGCCAGCAGACTAGCGGAGAAAGAGACCCAGTACTTC
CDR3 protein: CASRLAEKETQYF

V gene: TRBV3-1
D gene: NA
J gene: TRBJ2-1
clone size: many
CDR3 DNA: TGTGCCAGCAGCCCTGAGGGGGATGAGCAGTTCTTC
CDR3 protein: CASSPEGDEQFF

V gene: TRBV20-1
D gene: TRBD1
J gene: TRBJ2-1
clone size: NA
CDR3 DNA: TGCAGTGCTCTCAGGACAGGGACCAATGAGCAGTTCTTC
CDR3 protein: CSALRTGTNEQFF

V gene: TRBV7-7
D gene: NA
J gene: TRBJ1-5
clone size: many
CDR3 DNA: TGTGCCAGCAGCTTAAGGCTCGGGGTGGAGCCCCAGCATTTT
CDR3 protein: CASSLRLGVEPQHF

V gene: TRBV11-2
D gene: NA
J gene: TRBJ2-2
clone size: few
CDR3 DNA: TGTGCCAGCAGCTTAGATCTCAGAGACAGTACAAATCGGGATACCGGGGAGCTGTTTTTT
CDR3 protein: CASSLDLRDSTNRDTGELFF

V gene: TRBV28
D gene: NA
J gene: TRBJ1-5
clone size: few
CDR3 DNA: TGTGCCAGCAGTTTACCCCAATTATCGTTTCAGCCCCAGCATTTT
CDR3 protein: CASSLPQLSFQPQHF

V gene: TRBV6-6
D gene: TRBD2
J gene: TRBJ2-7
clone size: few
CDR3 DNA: TGTGCCAGTAGTAGCGGGGCCGAGCCGGCTTCGTACTTC
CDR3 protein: CASSSGAEPASYF

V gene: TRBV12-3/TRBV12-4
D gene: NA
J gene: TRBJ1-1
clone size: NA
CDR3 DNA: TGTGCCAGCACCTCGCTGAGAACTGAAGCTTTCTTT
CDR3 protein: CASTSLRTEAFF

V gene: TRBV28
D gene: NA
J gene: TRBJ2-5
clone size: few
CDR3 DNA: TGTGCCAGCAGTTTCGGGGTTCTGGGAGAGACCCAGTACTTC
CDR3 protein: CASSFGVLGETQYF

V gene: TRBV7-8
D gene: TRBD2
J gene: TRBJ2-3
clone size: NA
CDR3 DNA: TGTGCCAGCAGCCGACCCGCGGGGGGGTTGTGGACAGATACGCAGTATTTT
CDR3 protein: CASSRPAGGLWTDTQYF

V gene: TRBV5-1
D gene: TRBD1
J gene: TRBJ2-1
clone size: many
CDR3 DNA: TGCGCCAGCAGCCGGGGACAGGGGACATACAATGAGCAGTTCTTC
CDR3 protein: CASSRGQGTYNEQFF

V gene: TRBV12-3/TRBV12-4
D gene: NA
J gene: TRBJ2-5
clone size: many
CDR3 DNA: TGTGCCAGCAGTCCCCCATTAAGGGATGCGGAGACCCAGTACTTC
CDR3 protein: CASSPPLRDAETQYF

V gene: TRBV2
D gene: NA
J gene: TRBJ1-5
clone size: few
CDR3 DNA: TGTGCCAGCAGTCGACAGTACAATCAGCCCCAGCATTTT
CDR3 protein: CASSRQYNQPQHF

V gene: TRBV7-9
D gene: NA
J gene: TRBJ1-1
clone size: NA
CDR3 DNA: TGTGCCAGCAGCCACCCTCAGGGCACTGAAGCTTTCTTT
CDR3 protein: CASSHPQGTEAFF

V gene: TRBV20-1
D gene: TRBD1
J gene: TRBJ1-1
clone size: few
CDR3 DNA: TGCAGTGTGCCGGGACAGGGTTTCACTGAAGCTTTCTTT
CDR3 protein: CSVPGQGFTEAFF

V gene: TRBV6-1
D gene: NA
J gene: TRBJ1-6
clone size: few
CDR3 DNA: TGTGCCAGCAGTAGGGGGTTCGGCTCCTATAATTCACCCCTCCACTTT
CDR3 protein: CASSRGFGSYNSPLHF

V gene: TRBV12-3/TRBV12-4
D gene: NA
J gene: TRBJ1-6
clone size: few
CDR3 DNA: TGTGCCAGCAGCGCAACCCGGGCCCATTCACCCCTCCACTTT
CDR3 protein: CASSATRAHSPLHF

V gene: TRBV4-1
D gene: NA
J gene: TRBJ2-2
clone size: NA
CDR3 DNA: TGCGCCAGCAGCCAAGAAACAGGGCTCACAATTCCCTCCGCTTTCACCGGGGAGCTGTTTTTT
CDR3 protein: CASSQETGLTIPSAFTGELFF

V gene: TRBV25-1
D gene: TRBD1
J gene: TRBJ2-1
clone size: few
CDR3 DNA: TGTGCCAGCAGTGAACGGGCTGAACAGGGGTGGCAGTTCTTC
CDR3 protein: CASSERAEQGWQFF

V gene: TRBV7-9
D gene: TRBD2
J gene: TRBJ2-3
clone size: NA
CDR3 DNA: TGTGCCAGCAGCCGGACTAGCGGACATATCACAGATACGCAGTATTTT
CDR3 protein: CASSRTSGHITDTQYF

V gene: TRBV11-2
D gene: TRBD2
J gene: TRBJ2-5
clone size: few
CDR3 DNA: TGTGCCAGCAGCCAGGGGCAACTAGCGGGGGAGACCCAGTACTTC
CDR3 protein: CASSQGQLAGETQYF

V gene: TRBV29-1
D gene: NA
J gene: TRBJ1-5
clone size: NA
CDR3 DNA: TGCAGCGTTATGCCGGGACAACCTAGCAATCAGCCCCAGCATTTT
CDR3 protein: CSVMPGQPSNQPQHF

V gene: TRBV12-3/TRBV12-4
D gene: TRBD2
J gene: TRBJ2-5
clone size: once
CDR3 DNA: TGTGCCAGCAATATAGCGGGAGTGGGCCAAGAGACCCAGTACTTC
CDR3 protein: CASNIAGVGQETQYF

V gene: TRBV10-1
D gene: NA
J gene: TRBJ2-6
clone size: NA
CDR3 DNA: TGCGCCAGCAGTCCCGACAGCCGCTCTGGGGCCAACGTCCTGACTTTC
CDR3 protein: CASSPDSRSGANVLTF

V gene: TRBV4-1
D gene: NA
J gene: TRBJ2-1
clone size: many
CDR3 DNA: TGCGCCAGCAGCGCCCCGGGACCGCAGTTCTTC
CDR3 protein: CASSAPGPQFF

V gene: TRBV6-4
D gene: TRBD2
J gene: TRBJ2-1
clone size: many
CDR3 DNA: TGTGCCAGCAGTCATACCGGGACTAGCGGGGCGAATGAGCAGTTCTTC
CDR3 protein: CASSHTGTSGANEQFF

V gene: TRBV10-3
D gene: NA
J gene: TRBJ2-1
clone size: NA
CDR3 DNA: TGTGCCATCATGGGATCTAGCTCCTACAATGAGCAGTTCTTC
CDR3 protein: CAIMGSSSYNEQFF

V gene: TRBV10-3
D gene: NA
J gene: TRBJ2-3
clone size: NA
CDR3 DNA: TGTGCCATCAGTGAATTAGGGCTCCTCGAGGCTAATACGCAGTATTTT
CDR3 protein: CAISELGLLEANTQYF

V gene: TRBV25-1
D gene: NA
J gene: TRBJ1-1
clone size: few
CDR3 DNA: TGTGCCAGCAGTGATCCACAGGGCTTGGGGAGTGAAGCTTTCTTT
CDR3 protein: CASSDPQGLGSEAFF

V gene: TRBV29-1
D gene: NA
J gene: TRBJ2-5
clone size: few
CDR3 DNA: TGCAGCGTTGTGCGATTGGAGACCCAGTACTTC
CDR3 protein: CSVVRLETQYF

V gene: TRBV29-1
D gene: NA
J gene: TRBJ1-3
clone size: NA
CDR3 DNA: TGCAGCGTTGGCAGTGGGGCAGGAAACACCATATATTTT
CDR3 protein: CSVGSGAGNTIYF

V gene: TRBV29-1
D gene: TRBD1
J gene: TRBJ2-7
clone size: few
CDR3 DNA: TGCAGCGTTGGGGACAGCCCCTACGAGCAGTACTTC
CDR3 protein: CSVGDSPYEQYF

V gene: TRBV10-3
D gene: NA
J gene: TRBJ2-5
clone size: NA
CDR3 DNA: TGTGCCATCGAGGGGCATGGTATCGAGACCCAGTACTTC
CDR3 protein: CAIEGHGIETQYF